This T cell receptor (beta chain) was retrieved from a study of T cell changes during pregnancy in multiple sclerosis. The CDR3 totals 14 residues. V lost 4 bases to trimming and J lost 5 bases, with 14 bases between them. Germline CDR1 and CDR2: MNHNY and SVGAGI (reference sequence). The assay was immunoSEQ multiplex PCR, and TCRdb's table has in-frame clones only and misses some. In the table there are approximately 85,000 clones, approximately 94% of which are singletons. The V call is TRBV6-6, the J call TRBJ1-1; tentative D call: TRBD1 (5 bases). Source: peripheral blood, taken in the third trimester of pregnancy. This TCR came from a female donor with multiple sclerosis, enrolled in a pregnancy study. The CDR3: CASSSGFRETEAFF. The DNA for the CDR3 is TGTGCCAGCAGTTCAGGGTTTAGAGAGACTGAAGCTTTCTTT.